The present TCR beta chain was sequenced within a study of siplizumab effects on memory and regulatory T cells. Overall study results and limits: There were only a minor fraction of alloreactive clones that mapped to unstimulated subsets.

This CDR3 spans 21 amino acids. Turning to this clone: Antigen specificity is unknown.

Sequencing used immunoSEQ multiplex PCR; TCRdb keeps in-frame clones, though not all of them. The repertoire holds tens of thousands of clones, with just over 95% as singletons. The sequence was collected from a human donor in good health. The chain is built from TRBV21-1 and TRBJ2-1; TRBD2 is the table's D call and was not checked against the DNA. TRBV21-1 is assigned pseudogene status. Sequenced input: naive CD8+ T cells sorted from blood. For the CDR3, the DNA is TGTGCCAGCAGCAAAGCGCCGGCTAGCGGGAGTGGGAGGTTTTCCTACAATGAGCAGTTCTTC. Translation: CASSKAPASGSGRFSYNEQFF.